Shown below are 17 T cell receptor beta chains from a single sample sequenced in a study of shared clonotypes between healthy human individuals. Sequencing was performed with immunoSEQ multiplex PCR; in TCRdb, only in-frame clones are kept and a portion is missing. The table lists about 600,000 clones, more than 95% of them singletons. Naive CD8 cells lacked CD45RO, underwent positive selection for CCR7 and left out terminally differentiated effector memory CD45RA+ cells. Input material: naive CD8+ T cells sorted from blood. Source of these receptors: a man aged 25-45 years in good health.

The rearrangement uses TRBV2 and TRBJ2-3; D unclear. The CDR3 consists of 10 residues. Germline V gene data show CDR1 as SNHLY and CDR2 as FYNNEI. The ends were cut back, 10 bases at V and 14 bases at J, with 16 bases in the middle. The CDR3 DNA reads TGTGCCACCCAAACTACCTCGGCGTATTTT. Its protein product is CATQTTSAYF.

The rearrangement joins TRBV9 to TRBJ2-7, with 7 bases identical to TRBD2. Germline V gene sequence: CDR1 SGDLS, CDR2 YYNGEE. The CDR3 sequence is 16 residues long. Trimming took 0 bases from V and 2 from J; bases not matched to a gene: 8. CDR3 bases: TGTGCCAGCAGCGTAGATTTCCGGACTAGTCCCTACGAGCAGTACTTC. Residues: CASSVDFRTSPYEQYF.

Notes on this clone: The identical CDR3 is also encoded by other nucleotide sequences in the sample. The CDR3 DNA reads TGTGCCAGCAGTAGCGGGGGACCCTACGAGCAGTACTTC. Translating gives CASSSGGPYEQYF. The chain links TRBV27 to TRBJ2-7; 8 bases map to TRBD2. V was clipped by 5 bases and J by 2 bases; unmatched bases: 2. The CDR3 contains 13 residues. In germline, CDR1 is MNHEY, CDR2 SMNVEV (reference sequence).

CDR3 in DNA: TGTGCCAGCAGTTTATCGGGGACAGGGGGGACTTACGAGCAGTACTTC. Protein sequence: CASSLSGTGGTYEQYF. J is TRBJ2-7 and V is TRBV27, with 11 bases fitting TRBD1. Germline CDR1 is MNHEY and CDR2 is SMNVEV (reference sequence). V lost 0 bases, J lost 4 bases, and 5 bases stayed unmatched. This CDR3 comprises 16 residues.

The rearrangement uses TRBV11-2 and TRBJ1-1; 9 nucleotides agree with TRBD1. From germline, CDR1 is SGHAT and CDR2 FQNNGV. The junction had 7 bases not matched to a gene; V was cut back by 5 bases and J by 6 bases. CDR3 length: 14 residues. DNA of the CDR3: TGTGCCAGCAGCCTCACCGGGACAGGGCCTGAAGCTTTCTTT. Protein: CASSLTGTGPEAFF.

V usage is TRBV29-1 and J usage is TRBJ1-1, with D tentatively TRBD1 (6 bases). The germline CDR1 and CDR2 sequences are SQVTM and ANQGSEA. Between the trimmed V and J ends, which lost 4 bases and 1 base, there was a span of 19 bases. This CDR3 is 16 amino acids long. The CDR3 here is CSVAGQGLAANTEAFF. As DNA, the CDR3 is TGCAGCGTTGCGGGGCAGGGGCTTGCGGCGAACACTGAAGCTTTCTTT.

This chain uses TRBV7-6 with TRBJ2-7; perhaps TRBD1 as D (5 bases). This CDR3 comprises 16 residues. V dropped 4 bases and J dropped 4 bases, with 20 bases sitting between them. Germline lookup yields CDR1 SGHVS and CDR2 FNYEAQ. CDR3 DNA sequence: TGTGCCAGCAGCTCTAGGATCGATACAGACAGTTACGAGCAGTACTTC. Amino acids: CASSSRIDTDSYEQYF.

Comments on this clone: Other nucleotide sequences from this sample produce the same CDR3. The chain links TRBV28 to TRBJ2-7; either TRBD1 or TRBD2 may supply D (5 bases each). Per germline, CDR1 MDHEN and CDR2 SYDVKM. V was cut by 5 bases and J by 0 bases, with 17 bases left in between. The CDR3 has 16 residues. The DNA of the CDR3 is TGTGCCAGCAGTCTACCCGGGACCCCTAGCTCCTACGAGCAGTACTTC. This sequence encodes CASSLPGTPSSYEQYF.

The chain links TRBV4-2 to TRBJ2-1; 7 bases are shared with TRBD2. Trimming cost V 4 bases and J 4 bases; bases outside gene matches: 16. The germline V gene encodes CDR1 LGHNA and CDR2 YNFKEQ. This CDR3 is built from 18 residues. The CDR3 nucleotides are TGTGCCAGCAGCCCTGCTGATGGTCCGAGCGGGAAATACAATGAGCAGTTCTTC. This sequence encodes CASSPADGPSGKYNEQFF.

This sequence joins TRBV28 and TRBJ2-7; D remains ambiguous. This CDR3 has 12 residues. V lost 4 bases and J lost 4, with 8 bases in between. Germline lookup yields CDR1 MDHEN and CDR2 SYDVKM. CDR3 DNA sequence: TGTGCCAGCAGTTCGGATAGATACGAGCAGTACTTC. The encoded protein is CASSSDRYEQYF.

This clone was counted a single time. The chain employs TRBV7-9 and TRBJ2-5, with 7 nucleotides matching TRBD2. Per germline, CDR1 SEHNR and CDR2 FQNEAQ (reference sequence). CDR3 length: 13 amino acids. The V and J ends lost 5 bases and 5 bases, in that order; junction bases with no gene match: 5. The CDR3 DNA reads TGTGCCAGCAGCCTAATGGGGGGGGAGACCCAGTACTTC. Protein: CASSLMGGETQYF.

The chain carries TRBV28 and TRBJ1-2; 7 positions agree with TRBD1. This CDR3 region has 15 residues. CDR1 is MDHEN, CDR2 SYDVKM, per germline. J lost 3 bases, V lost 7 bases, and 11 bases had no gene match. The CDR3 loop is CASTAPGTDYYGYTF. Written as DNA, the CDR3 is TGTGCCAGCACCGCCCCCGGGACAGACTACTATGGCTACACCTTC.

This chain's CDR3 is CASSIRGLADEQYF. The CDR3 coding sequence is TGTGCCAGTAGTATCAGAGGACTAGCCGACGAGCAGTACTTC. The gene calls are TRBV19 and TRBJ2-7; 8 bases fit TRBD2. After removal of 3 bases from V and 5 bases from J, the junction contained 6 bases not matched to a gene. CDR3 length: 14 residues. CDR1 is LNHDA, CDR2 SQIVND, per germline (reference sequence).

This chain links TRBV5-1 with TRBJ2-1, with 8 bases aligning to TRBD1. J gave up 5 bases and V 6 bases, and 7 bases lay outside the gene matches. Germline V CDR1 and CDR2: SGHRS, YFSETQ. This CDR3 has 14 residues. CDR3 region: CASIDRGLNNEQFF. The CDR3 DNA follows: TGCGCCAGCATCGACAGGGGATTGAACAATGAGCAGTTCTTC. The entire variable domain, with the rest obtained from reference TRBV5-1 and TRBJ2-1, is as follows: KAGVTQTPRYLIKTRGQQVTLSCSPISGHRSVSWYQQTPGQGLQFLFEYFSETQRNKGNFPGRFSGRQFSNSRSEMNVSTLELGDSALYLCASIDRGLNNEQFFGPGTRLTVL.

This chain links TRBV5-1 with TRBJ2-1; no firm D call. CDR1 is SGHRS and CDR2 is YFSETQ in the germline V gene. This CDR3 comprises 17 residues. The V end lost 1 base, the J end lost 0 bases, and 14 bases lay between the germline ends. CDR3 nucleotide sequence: TGCGCCAGCAGCTTGCACCCCACCACGAGCTCCTACAATGAGCAGTTCTTC. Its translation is CASSLHPTTSSYNEQFF.

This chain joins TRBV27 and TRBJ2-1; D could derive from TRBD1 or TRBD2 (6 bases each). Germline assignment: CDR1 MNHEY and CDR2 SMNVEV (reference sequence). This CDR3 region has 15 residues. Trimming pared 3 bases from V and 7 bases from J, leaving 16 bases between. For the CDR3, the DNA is TGTGCCAGCAGTTTGAGAGGGGGGAGATTAAATGAGCAGTTCTTC. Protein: CASSLRGGRLNEQFF.

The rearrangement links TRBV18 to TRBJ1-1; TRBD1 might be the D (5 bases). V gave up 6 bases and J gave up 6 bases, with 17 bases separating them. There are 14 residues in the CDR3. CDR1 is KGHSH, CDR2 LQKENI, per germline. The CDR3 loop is CASSPDSDSPEAFF. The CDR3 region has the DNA TGTGCCAGCTCTCCCGACAGTGACTCCCCTGAAGCTTTCTTT.